This T cell receptor beta chain was found in a study of T cell changes during pregnancy in multiple sclerosis. The protocol was immunoSEQ multiplex PCR, while the TCRdb copy is restricted to in-frame clones and leaves out a portion. The sample shows tens of thousands of clones, 75% to 95% of them seen only once. Germline-derived CDR1 and CDR2 are MNHNS and SASEGT. The CDR3 totals 14 residues. V was cut by 6 bases and J by 0 bases, with 11 bases left in between. The gene calls are TRBV6-1 and TRBJ2-5, with a possible D match to TRBD2 (6 bases). This clonotype was obtained from a female donor with multiple sclerosis, enrolled in a pregnancy study. Here the sequenced sample was CD4+ T cells from peripheral blood mononuclear cells, taken before pregnancy. The CDR3: CASRAGQYQETQYF. The DNA of the CDR3 is TGTGCCAGCAGGGCGGGGCAGTACCAAGAGACCCAGTACTTC.